This section outlines one T cell receptor (beta chain) sequence together with its context. Germline V CDR1 and CDR2: SGHRS, YFSETQ. The CDR3 spans 15 residues. Trimming removed 4 bases from V and 8 bases from J; junction bases left unmatched: 10. The source of the sample is a study of blood T cell repertoires in COVID-19. Across the study: Sites in the United States, Italy and Spain provided acute and convalescent COVID-19 samples.

Original methodology: Reference gene primer amplification gave estimated nucleated cell counts. Generated by immunoSEQ multiplex PCR, the TCRdb table keeps only in-frame clones and is missing some. V and J calls and clone size are copied from that table; D and trimming were computed from the DNA. The sample records more than 150,000 clones, 90% being singletons. The specimen sequenced was peripheral blood. The chain recombines TRBV5-1 with TRBJ2-3; TRBD2 agrees at 10 bases. The receptor comes from a man aged 45 to 65 with acute or convalescent COVID-19. In nucleotides, the CDR3 is TGCGCCAGCAGCATGGGGACTAGCGACTTGGGTACGCAGTATTTT. Its translation is CASSMGTSDLGTQYF.